What follows is one T cell receptor beta chain and its context. V lost 5 bases, J lost 7 bases, and 14 bases lay in between. Germline CDR1 reads SGHTA; CDR2 reads FQGNSA. The CDR3 loop spans 13 amino acids. The data were taken from a study of memory CD4+ T cells and cytomegalovirus serostatus. Single viable CD3+CD4+CD8-CD45RO+ cells were sorted as the memory CD4+ T cells. Total CD4+ T cells were enriched by CD4 positive selection. Profiling relied on immunoSEQ multiplex PCR, and the TCRdb table lists in-frame clones only, not all of them. The sample shows approximately 88,000 clones, about four fifths of them seen only once.

Input material: memory CD4+ T cells from blood. The clonotype originates from an adult in good health and CMV-seropositive. The chain is built from TRBV7-2 and TRBJ2-5; D unclear. CDR3 DNA sequence: TGTGCCAGCAGCACCTGGACGGTTGGGACCCAGTACTTC. It is translated as CASSTWTVGTQYF.